The 21 T cell receptor beta chains given below trace back to one sample, sequenced in a study of cytomegalovirus exposure and HLA in healthy donors. The PCR had 60 Vbeta and 13 Jbeta primers. TCRdb's copy holds only in-frame clones and misses some; the assay was immunoSEQ multiplex PCR. The table has more than 130,000 clones, 55% to 80% seen once. The specimen was PBMCs. All receptors derive from a human donor in good health.

This clone showed up many times. The chain is built from TRBV6-5 and TRBJ1-1; D uncertain. The V end was cut by 4 bases, the J end by 7 bases, with 10 bases between. The germline V gene has CDR1 MNHEY and CDR2 SVGAGI. CDR3 length: 12 amino acids. The DNA for the CDR3 is TGTGCCAGCAGTTGGCGGGGTGGTGAAGCTTTCTTT. Protein sequence: CASSWRGGEAFF.

This chain joins TRBV18 and TRBJ1-1; D is ambiguous. V was trimmed by 4 bases and J by 4 bases, leaving 7 bases between them. This CDR3 has 12 residues. CDR1 and CDR2 (germline): KGHSH, LQKENI. In nucleotides, the CDR3 is TGTGCCAGCTCACGCAGGTCCACTGAAGCTTTCTTT. This encodes CASSRRSTEAFF. Using reference TRBV18 and TRBJ1-1 for the parts outside the CDR3, the full variable domain is NAGVMQNPRHLVRRRGQEARLRCSPMKGHSHVYWYRQLPEEGLKFMVYLQKENIIDESGMPKERFSAEFPKEGPSILRIQQVVRGDSAAYFCASSRRSTEAFFGQGTRLTVV.

The V and J genes are TRBV5-8 and TRBJ2-7, with TRBD2 matching over 10 bases. The germline V gene has CDR1 SGHTS and CDR2 YDEGEE. This CDR3 is 14 amino acids long. V lost 8 bases, J lost 0 bases, and 5 bases stayed unmatched. The CDR3 reads CARLVAGGSYEQYF. The CDR3 coding sequence is TGTGCCAGGCTTGTAGCGGGAGGCTCCTACGAGCAGTACTTC.

The rearrangement links TRBV2 to TRBJ2-1; D is possibly TRBD1 (6 bases). The CDR3 is 16 residues long. The V gene lost 3 bases and the J gene lost 10 bases, with 22 bases spanning the gap. CDR1 and CDR2 from the germline V gene are SNHLY and FYNNEI. The CDR3 bases are TGTGCCAGCAGTGACCCTACAGGGAGAACCTTTCAAGAGCAGTTCTTC. The encoded protein is CASSDPTGRTFQEQFF.

The chain recombines TRBV6-5 with TRBJ1-3; D may be TRBD1 (5 bases). The V gene's germline CDR1 is MNHEY and CDR2 SVGAGI. With 6 bases removed from V and 4 bases from J, the gap between germline ends came to 13 bases. The CDR3 runs to 14 residues. The CDR3 here is CASSRGDRGNTIYF. CDR3 sequence (DNA): TGTGCCAGCAGCCGGGGGGATCGAGGAAACACCATATATTTT.

This chain connects TRBV6-1 to TRBJ2-5, with D perhaps matching TRBD1 (6 bases). This CDR3 has 14 amino acids. Trimming stripped 2 bases from V and 13 bases from J, with 20 bases between. The germline V gene encodes CDR1 MNHNS and CDR2 SASEGT. The CDR3 sequence is CASSERPAGQTRYF. CDR3 DNA: TGTGCCAGCAGTGAACGCCCGGCTGGACAGACGCGGTACTTC.

The chain employs TRBV7-3 and TRBJ2-2, with D possibly TRBD1 on 6 matching bases. Germline V CDR1 and CDR2: SGHTA, FQGTGA. V was cut by 5 bases and J by 7 bases, with 11 bases left in between. The CDR3 runs to 13 residues. CDR3 in amino acids: CASSTQGSGELFF. CDR3 sequence (DNA): TGTGCCAGCAGCACACAGGGAAGCGGGGAGCTGTTTTTT.

This clone was picked up one time. This CDR3 is CASSPHPRGEQFF. The CDR3 nucleotides are TGTGCCAGCAGTCCACACCCCAGGGGTGAGCAGTTCTTC. The chain couples TRBV6-1 to TRBJ2-1; D possibly corresponds to TRBD1 (6 bases). V dropped 5 bases and J dropped 9 bases, with 14 bases sitting between them. The length of the CDR3 is 13 residues. Germline assignment: CDR1 MNHNS and CDR2 SASEGT.

The chain joins TRBV5-1 to TRBJ1-1; unclear D gene. The CDR3 consists of 15 residues. Germline-derived CDR1 and CDR2 are SGHRS and YFSETQ. The V gene lost 6 bases and the J gene lost 1 base, with 16 bases spanning the gap. DNA for the CDR3: TGCGCCAGCAATCCGTATGCCGGCGGGAACACTGAAGCTTTCTTT. It encodes CASNPYAGGNTEAFF. Based on the CDR3 plus reference TRBV5-1 and TRBJ1-1, the full variable domain is KAGVTQTPRYLIKTRGQQVTLSCSPISGHRSVSWYQQTPGQGLQFLFEYFSETQRNKGNFPGRFSGRQFSNSRSEMNVSTLELGDSALYLCASNPYAGGNTEAFFGQGTRLTVV.

J is TRBJ1-1 and V is TRBV4-1, with unresolved D. Germline V lookup: CDR1 MGHRA, CDR2 YSYEKL. The ends were cut back, 2 bases at V and 0 bases at J, with 4 bases in the middle. The CDR3 loop spans 13 amino acids. CDR3 protein: CASSQTMNTEAFF. CDR3 DNA: TGCGCCAGCAGCCAAACTATGAACACTGAAGCTTTCTTT.

The chain uses TRBV7-8 and TRBJ2-5; D call uncertain. The length of the CDR3 is 14 residues. V lost 2 bases and J lost 4, with 11 bases in between. The V gene's germline CDR1 is SGHVS and CDR2 FQNEAQ. CDR3 nucleotides: TGTGCCAGCAGCTTACTCTGGCGGCCAGAGACCCAGTACTTC. It yields the protein CASSLLWRPETQYF. Full variable domain (missing parts from reference TRBV7-8 and TRBJ2-5): GAGVSQSPRYKVAKRGQDVALRCDPISGHVSLFWYQQALGQGPEFLTYFQNEAQLDKSGLPSDRFFAERPEGSVSTLKIQRTQQEDSAVYLCASSLLWRPETQYFGPGTRLLVL.

This chain connects TRBV5-1 to TRBJ1-2; 9 bases match TRBD1. Trimming took 4 bases from V and 6 from J; bases not matched to a gene: 7. This CDR3 is built from 14 residues. CDR1 and CDR2 from the germline V gene are SGHRS and YFSETQ. The DNA of the CDR3 is TGCGCCAGCAGCACCTCGACAGGGGGGGATGGCTACACCTTC. It translates to CASSTSTGGDGYTF.

The CDR3 bases are TGTGCCAGTAGCCCAGGACACAGCACAGATACGCAGTATTTT. Protein sequence: CASSPGHSTDTQYF. This chain joins TRBV19 and TRBJ2-3; tentatively, D is TRBD1 (5 bases). The V gene lost 6 bases and the J gene lost 0 bases, with 10 bases spanning the gap. The CDR3 sequence is 14 residues long. Germline V gene data show CDR1 as LNHDA and CDR2 as SQIVND (reference sequence).

The chain carries TRBV5-1 and TRBJ2-7; tentatively, D is TRBD2 (5 bases). V lost 4 bases and J lost 0, with 17 bases in between. The CDR3 sequence is 16 residues long. Germline loops: CDR1 SGHRS, CDR2 YFSETQ. DNA for the CDR3: TGCGCCAGCAGCCCCCTTGCGGGCTCGAGCTCCTACGAGCAGTACTTC. It encodes CASSPLAGSSSYEQYF.

About this clone itself: At one end the junction does not follow the germline gene, possibly because of a read error. The J gene is TRBJ2-5, the V gene TRBV7-7, with a tentative D call TRBD2 (6 bases). The CDR3 is 14 amino acids. The germline V gene has CDR1 SSHAT and CDR2 FNYEAQ (reference sequence). The CDR3 protein is CASSQSREAKTQYF. CDR3 coding DNA: TGTGCTAGCAGCCAATCCAGGGAGGCGAAGACCCAGTACTTC.

DNA of the CDR3: TGTGCCAGCAGTGGCCGTGTTGTTTTTCCCTACGAGCAGTACTTC. Translation: CASSGRVVFPYEQYF. The V and J genes are TRBV28 and TRBJ2-7, with D uncertain. Trimming removed 5 bases from V and 2 bases from J, with 16 bases in between. The CDR3 consists of 15 residues. Germline V gene lookup returns CDR1 MDHEN and CDR2 SYDVKM.

This clone appeared a few times. The V and J genes are TRBV11-3 and TRBJ2-3; tentatively, D is TRBD2 (6 bases). The CDR3 is made up of 15 amino acids. Per germline, CDR1 SGHNT and CDR2 YENEEA. V gave up 11 bases and J gave up 3 bases, with 21 bases separating them. CDR3 in amino acids: CARYGELAETDTQYF. The CDR3 nucleotides are TGTGCCCGCTACGGGGAACTAGCAGAGACAGATACGCAGTATTTT.

The chain combines TRBV9 with TRBJ2-5; TRBD1 aligns across 7 bases. Trimming at V came to 4 bases and at J to 5 bases, leaving 8 bases not matched to a gene. The CDR3 runs to 14 residues. CDR1 SGDLS and CDR2 YYNGEE come from the germline V gene. In nucleotides, the CDR3 is TGTGCCAGCAGCCCCACAGGGGAACGGGAGACCCAGTACTTC. The encoded protein is CASSPTGERETQYF.

This chain connects TRBV14 to TRBJ1-3; no definite D call. The V end lost 4 bases, the J end lost 8 bases, and 9 bases lay between the germline ends. CDR3 length: 12 residues. Germline CDR1 SGHDN, CDR2 FVKESK. The CDR3 loop reads CASSPSVDTIYF. DNA of the CDR3: TGTGCCAGCAGCCCCTCCGTCGACACCATATATTTT. The full variable domain, in which reference TRBV14 and TRBJ1-3 provide the parts outside the CDR3, is EAGVTQFPSHSVIEKGQTVTLRCDPISGHDNLYWYRRVMGKEIKFLLHFVKESKQDESGMPNNRFLAERTGGTYSTLKVQPAELEDSGVYFCASSPSVDTIYFGEGSWLTVV.

The chain combines TRBV5-1 with TRBJ2-5, with a weak D call TRBD1 (6 bases). This CDR3 region has 14 residues. CDR1 SGHRS and CDR2 YFSETQ come from the germline V gene. V lost 2 bases and J 2 bases, leaving 10 bases between the germline ends. The chain's CDR3 is CASSFGQQQETQYF. DNA of the CDR3: TGCGCCAGCAGCTTCGGACAGCAACAAGAGACCCAGTACTTC.

The genes are TRBV5-6 and TRBJ2-5; no definite D call. With 0 bases removed from V and 2 bases from J, the gap between germline ends came to 11 bases. Germline-derived CDR1 and CDR2 are SGHDT and YYEEEE. CDR3 length equals 15 residues. CDR3 sequence reads: CASSLGRAVQETQYF. The CDR3 nucleotides are TGTGCCAGCAGCTTGGGGAGAGCCGTGCAAGAGACCCAGTACTTC.